These T cell receptor beta chains were read from a single sample in a study of control samples from healthy donors and cancer patients. TCRdb's copy holds only in-frame clones and misses some; the assay was immunoSEQ multiplex PCR. There are around 100,000 clones in the sample; just over 85% occur only once, and roughly 15% lies in the top ten. Sequencing was carried out using blood. The receptors were sampled from a man aged 25 to 40 in good health. The CDR3 runs from the conserved cysteine through the conserved F or W. Each record gives: CDR3 DNA, CDR3 protein, D gene, V gene, J gene, clone size. The D gene is left open where the match is weak. Only part of the rows carry a size: once, few, many, or a class if the clone is expanded.

TGTGCCAGCAGTTTGACAGGGGGCCTATCTGGGGCCAACGTCCTGACTTTC	CASSLTGGLSGANVLTF	TRBD1	TRBV27	TRBJ2-6	.
TGCAGTGCTAGTCCAGGGGATCAGCCCCAGCATTTT	CSASPGDQPQHF	.	TRBV20-1	TRBJ1-5	.
TGTGCCAGTAGTAACGGGGACAGCCTACTCGAGCAGTACTTC	CASSNGDSLLEQYF	TRBD1	TRBV19	TRBJ2-7	.
TGTGCCAGCAGCCGCAATCCGGGACAGGGGAACTATGGCTACACCTTC	CASSRNPGQGNYGYTF	TRBD1	TRBV7-2	TRBJ1-2	.
TGCGCCAGCAGCTTGATTCGTACAGGGGGCACAGATACGCAGTATTTT	CASSLIRTGGTDTQYF	TRBD1	TRBV5-1	TRBJ2-3	.
TGTGCCAGCAGTGAAAGTAAAGGGGGCGGTGAAAAACTGTTTTTT	CASSESKGGGEKLFF	TRBD1	TRBV6-1	TRBJ1-4	.
TGTGCCAGCAGCTTAGATTGGGGACTAGCAGAAAATGAGCAGTTCTTC	CASSLDWGLAENEQFF	TRBD2	TRBV11-2	TRBJ2-1	.
TGTGCCAGCAGCCAATATATCGCGGTTACCGTCGGTGAGCAGTTCTTC	CASSQYIAVTVGEQFF	.	TRBV3-1/TRBV3-2	TRBJ2-1	.
TGTGCCAGCTCACCAGGGTACGAGCAGTACTTC	CASSPGYEQYF	.	TRBV18	TRBJ2-7	.
TGTGCCAGCATCCCACAGGGGACTGAAGCTTTCTTT	CASIPQGTEAFF	TRBD1	TRBV7-2	TRBJ1-1	.
TGTGCCAGCAGCGTCCAGGGATTCTCTGAAGCTTTCTTT	CASSVQGFSEAFF	.	TRBV9	TRBJ1-1	.
TGTGCCAGCAACGACAGGATTAACTATGGCTACACCTTC	CASNDRINYGYTF	.	TRBV2	TRBJ1-2	once
TGCGCCAGCAGCCAAGATTTTTCTTTGGGGGGAGGGCCGTACAATGAGCAGTTCTTC	CASSQDFSLGGGPYNEQFF	TRBD2	TRBV4-1	TRBJ2-1	once
TGTGCCAGCAGCCTAGTGTCTAGCGGGAGTCCTGGGGCCAACGTCCTGACTTTC	CASSLVSSGSPGANVLTF	TRBD2	TRBV4-2	TRBJ2-6	.
TGTGCCAGCAGTTTCGGGCTAAACACCGGGGAGCTGTTTTTT	CASSFGLNTGELFF	.	TRBV27	TRBJ2-2	.
TGTGCCAGCAGTTTCAGGGGGTCGTCAGATACGCAGTATTTT	CASSFRGSSDTQYF	TRBD1	TRBV28	TRBJ2-3	.
TGTGCCAGTAGTAGGGAGTCGGGCTATGGCTACACCTTC	CASSRESGYGYTF	.	TRBV19	TRBJ1-2	.
TGCGCCAGCAGCCAAGGACTAGCGTACGAGCAGTACTTC	CASSQGLAYEQYF	TRBD2	TRBV4-3	TRBJ2-7	.
TGCGCCAGCAGCCAAGTGAATTCACCCCTCCACTTT	CASSQVNSPLHF	.	TRBV4-3	TRBJ1-6	few
TGCGCCAGCAGCCAAGAGGGACAGGGGGGAAATGAGCAGTTCTTC	CASSQEGQGGNEQFF	TRBD1	TRBV4-3	TRBJ2-1	.
TGTGCCAGCAGCTTGGGTAGCGGGAGCTACAATGAGCAGTTCTTC	CASSLGSGSYNEQFF	TRBD2	TRBV7-9	TRBJ2-1	once
TGTGCCAGCAGCGTAGAGGGGAATGAGTACAATGAGCAGTTCTTC	CASSVEGNEYNEQFF	.	TRBV9	TRBJ2-1	.
TGCGCCAGCAGCCAAGGACTAGGTGGGTACGAGCAGTACTTC	CASSQGLGGYEQYF	.	TRBV4-1	TRBJ2-7	.
TGTGCCAGCAGCTCAGCACTGGGCCCGTCCGAGCAGTACTTC	CASSSALGPSEQYF	.	TRBV7-9	TRBJ2-7	once
TGTGCCAGCAGCCTCACAGGGGTCGAGCAGTACTTC	CASSLTGVEQYF	TRBD1	TRBV28	TRBJ2-7	.
TGTGCCAGCAGCCCTTCGGTTGACTGGCGGGCAAGGGGCACCGGGGAGCTGTTTTTT	CASSPSVDWRARGTGELFF	.	TRBV9	TRBJ2-2	.
TGTGCCTGGAGCGCCGTGGGCGAGCAGTTCTTC	CAWSAVGEQFF	.	TRBV30	TRBJ2-1	once
TGCGCCAGCAGCCCGAACAGGGGAATCGAGCAGTACTTC	CASSPNRGIEQYF	TRBD1	TRBV5-1	TRBJ2-7	.
TGTGCCAGCAGCTTCCCTGGGACAGAAGAGCAGTTCTTC	CASSFPGTEEQFF	TRBD1	TRBV5-4	TRBJ2-1	.
TGTGCCAGCAGCCAAGGGGTGAACACTGAAGCTTTCTTT	CASSQGVNTEAFF	.	TRBV3-1/TRBV3-2	TRBJ1-1	many
TGTGCCAGCAGCCCCGAGGTTACAGGGTATAACTATGGCTACACCTTC	CASSPEVTGYNYGYTF	.	TRBV7-6	TRBJ1-2	.
TGTGCCAGCAGTCCGCGACTAGCGCGTGTGTACAATGAGCAGTTCTTC	CASSPRLARVYNEQFF	TRBD2	TRBV27	TRBJ2-1	once
TGTGCCAGCAGTGCCGCAGGGGCAGGATCGAGAACTGAAGCTTTCTTT	CASSAAGAGSRTEAFF	.	TRBV6-1	TRBJ1-1	.
TGTGCCAGCCCCGCTCCCGGGACCTCCTACAATGAGCAGTTCTTC	CASPAPGTSYNEQFF	.	TRBV28	TRBJ2-1	.
TGTGCCAGTAGCCTGGACCTAGCAGGAACCCAGCATTTT	CASSLDLAGTQHF	.	TRBV19	TRBJ1-5	.
TGCGCCAGCAGCCAAGAGGGGGGGACTAGCGAGGCCTACGAGCAGTACTTC	CASSQEGGTSEAYEQYF	TRBD2	TRBV4-1	TRBJ2-7	.
TGTGCCACCACAGAGACAGGGGGCGCGAACACTGAAGCTTTCTTT	CATTETGGANTEAFF	TRBD1	TRBV15	TRBJ1-1	once
TGCAGCGTTGAAGACCGGGACAACTCTGGAAACACCATATATTTT	CSVEDRDNSGNTIYF	.	TRBV29-1	TRBJ1-3	few
TGTGCCTGGAGTACGGGAGGGGCAGATACGCAGTATTTT	CAWSTGGADTQYF	TRBD2	TRBV30	TRBJ2-3	.
TGTGCCAGCAGCCCGGATGCCAATCAGCCCCAGCATTTT	CASSPDANQPQHF	.	TRBV27	TRBJ1-5	.
TGTGCCAGCAGCCAATCAAAAGACAGGGGGCTAGCCTACGAGCAGTGCTTC	CASSQSKDRGLAYEQCF	TRBD1	TRBV3-1/TRBV3-2	TRBJ2-7	.
TGTGCCAGCAGCGAGGACAGGGGGAATCAGCCCCAGCATTTT	CASSEDRGNQPQHF	TRBD1	TRBV7-9	TRBJ1-5	.
TGTGCCAGCAGCTTAGCTTTAGCGGGAGGGGTGGGGGACAATGAGCAGTTCTTC	CASSLALAGGVGDNEQFF	TRBD2	TRBV11-1	TRBJ2-1	.
TGTGCCAGCAGCCCTAAGTGGGGGACAGGGTCGGAAGAGACCCAGTACTTC	CASSPKWGTGSEETQYF	TRBD1	TRBV9	TRBJ2-5	.
TGTGCCAGCAGCTTAGGGAGGGATCAGCCCCAGCATTTT	CASSLGRDQPQHF	.	TRBV11-2	TRBJ1-5	.
TGTGCCAGCAGCCCTGGCGCCGGGATCCGCAACTCCTACGAGCAGTACTTC	CASSPGAGIRNSYEQYF	.	TRBV5-4	TRBJ2-7	few
TGTGCCACCTTGGCCGGGACTACGTCCTACAATGAGCAGTTCTTC	CATLAGTTSYNEQFF	TRBD2	TRBV27	TRBJ2-1	.
TGCGCCAGCAGTGCGAACAGGGTAGGGGCTGAAGCTTTCTTT	CASSANRVGAEAFF	.	TRBV10-1	TRBJ1-1	.
TGCGCCAGCAGCTTGGAGTCGGCGGGAGGGAGGGATGAGCAGTTCTTC	CASSLESAGGRDEQFF	TRBD2	TRBV5-1	TRBJ2-1	.
TGTGCCAGCAGCTTGGAGCGGGGGGGCAATCAGCCCCAGCATTTT	CASSLERGGNQPQHF	.	TRBV7-2	TRBJ1-5	.